These 21 T cell receptor beta chains share one sample of origin, sequenced in a study of blood T cell repertoires in COVID-19. Method: immunoSEQ multiplex PCR; TCRdb's copy keeps in-frame clones and lacks some. Altogether approximately 330,000 clones are present, approximately 86% being singletons, with the ten largest covering roughly a tenth. Material for sequencing was peripheral blood. All receptors come from a man aged 25 to 40 with COVID-19, enrolled during active disease.

The V gene is TRBV7-3, the J gene TRBJ2-7; D unclear. The germline V gene has CDR1 SGHTA and CDR2 FQGTGA. The CDR3 spans 13 residues. V was shortened by 4 bases and J by 6 bases, with 13 bases between the two germline ends. CDR3 in DNA: TGTGCCAGCAGCTCATCAAACGAAGCCGAGCAGTACTTC. The encoded protein is CASSSSNEAEQYF.

This rearrangement joins TRBV28 to TRBJ2-1; TRBD2 matches 16 bases. After removal of 6 bases from V and 8 bases from J, the junction contained 7 bases not matched to a gene. This CDR3 contains 16 residues. CDR1 and CDR2 from the germline V gene are MDHEN and SYDVKM. CDR3 amino acids: CASSPLGTSGRDEQFF. DNA for the CDR3: TGTGCCAGCAGCCCTCTTGGGACTAGCGGGAGGGATGAGCAGTTCTTC.

The chain carries TRBV4-1 and TRBJ1-5, with TRBD1 matching 7 bases. The V gene end was trimmed by 1 base and the J gene end by 1 base; junction bases not matched to a gene: 1. The germline gives CDR1 MGHRA, CDR2 YSYEKL. The CDR3 has 15 amino acids. The chain's CDR3 is CASSQAGGSNQPQHF. The CDR3 DNA reads TGCGCCAGCAGCCAAGCAGGGGGAAGCAATCAGCCCCAGCATTTT.

The chain has TRBV12-5 and TRBJ1-1, with D possibly being TRBD1 (5 bases). Germline assignment: CDR1 LGHNT and CDR2 FRNRAP. The CDR3 has 13 amino acids. V gave up 2 bases and J gave up 4 bases, with 8 bases separating them. CDR3 residues: CASGLSGLTEAFF. CDR3 DNA: TGTGCTAGTGGTTTGTCAGGGCTCACTGAAGCTTTCTTT.

This chain uses TRBV6-6 with TRBJ1-2, with TRBD1 matching 7 bases. The CDR3 sequence is 15 residues long. J gave up 4 bases and V 5 bases, and 10 bases lay outside the gene matches. The germline gives CDR1 MNHNY, CDR2 SVGAGI (reference sequence). The CDR3 loop reads CASSDTGAPIYGYTF. DNA of the CDR3: TGTGCCAGCAGTGATACAGGGGCCCCCATCTATGGCTACACCTTC.

V and J are TRBV4-2 and TRBJ2-7; 7 bases agree with TRBD1. The V gene's germline CDR1 is LGHNA and CDR2 YNFKEQ. This CDR3 comprises 13 residues. J lost 5 bases, V lost 0 bases, and 1 base had no gene match. This chain's CDR3 is CASSQDTGDEQYF. Written as DNA, the CDR3 is TGTGCCAGCAGCCAAGACACAGGGGACGAGCAGTACTTC.

This chain connects TRBV6-1 to TRBJ2-3; 8 bases are a match to TRBD2. V was clipped by 3 bases and J by 4 bases; unmatched bases: 12. Germline CDR1 MNHNS, CDR2 SASEGT. The CDR3 extends over 17 amino acids. CDR3 amino acids: CASSDPLQLAGADTQYF. DNA of the CDR3: TGTGCCAGCAGTGATCCCCTGCAGCTAGCGGGCGCAGATACGCAGTATTTT.

This chain connects TRBV10-3 to TRBJ1-6, with D possibly matching TRBD1 (6 bases). This CDR3 is 14 amino acids long. Germline V gene lookup returns CDR1 ENHRY and CDR2 SYGVKD. Trimming removed 6 bases at V and 4 bases at J, with 10 bases between. CDR3 DNA: TGTGCCATCAGAAGACAGGATTATAATTCACCCCTCCACTTT. Protein product: CAIRRQDYNSPLHF.

The chain is built from TRBV5-6 and TRBJ2-2, with TRBD1 matching over 10 bases. Trimming cost V 4 bases and J 6 bases; bases outside gene matches: 6. This CDR3 comprises 15 residues. Looked up from germline, CDR1 is SGHDT and CDR2 is YYEEEE. CDR3 nucleotides: TGTGCCAGCAGCCCCCCCGGGACAGGGGCCGGGGAGCTGTTTTTT. It codes for CASSPPGTGAGELFF.

The rearrangement joins TRBV13 to TRBJ1-1; TRBD1 aligns across 8 bases. CDR1 and CDR2 (germline): PRHDT, FYEKMQ (reference sequence). This CDR3 spans 19 amino acids. The V and J ends lost 5 bases and 0 bases, in that order; junction bases with no gene match: 17. CDR3 residues: CASSPRQGASFSLNTEAFF. In nucleotides, the CDR3 is TGTGCCAGCAGCCCTCGGCAGGGGGCAAGTTTCTCTTTGAACACTGAAGCTTTCTTT.

In its sample, this clone was seen once. V is TRBV3-1 (or the pseudogene TRBV3-2) and J is TRBJ1-2; 9 nucleotides match TRBD1. V lost 4 bases, J lost 4 bases, and 1 base stayed unmatched. The CDR3 sequence is 13 residues long. Germline loops: CDR1 LGHDT, CDR2 YNNKEL (reference sequence). The CDR3 sequence is CASSRGQGYGYTF. For the CDR3, the DNA is TGTGCCAGCAGCCGGGGACAGGGCTATGGCTACACCTTC.

V is TRBV18 and J is TRBJ2-7, with 10 bases fitting TRBD2. The CDR3 contains 14 residues. Germline V CDR1 and CDR2: KGHSH, LQKENI. Trimming removed 3 bases from V and 4 bases from J; junction bases left unmatched: 3. CDR3 DNA: TGTGCCAGCTCACCGAGCGGGGGGGCATACGAGCAGTACTTC. Translating gives CASSPSGGAYEQYF. Full variable domain (outside the CDR3, taken from reference TRBV18 and TRBJ2-7): NAGVMQNPRHLVRRRGQEARLRCSPMKGHSHVYWYRQLPEEGLKFMVYLQKENIIDESGMPKERFSAEFPKEGPSILRIQQVVRGDSAAYFCASSPSGGAYEQYFGPGTRLTVT.

The rearrangement uses TRBV7-2 and TRBJ1-3; no clear D gene. With 0 bases removed from V and 2 bases from J, the gap between germline ends came to 17 bases. From germline, CDR1 is SGHTA and CDR2 FQGNSA. The CDR3 is 18 amino acids. DNA of the CDR3: TGTGCCAGCAGCTTAGCCCACAAAGTCCCAGTCCCTGGAAACACCATATATTTT. Amino acid sequence: CASSLAHKVPVPGNTIYF.

The chain employs TRBV5-5 and TRBJ2-7, with 9 bases fitting TRBD2. CDR1 and CDR2 from the germline V gene are SGHKS and YYEKEE (reference sequence). V lost 5 bases, J lost 3 bases, and 12 bases stayed unmatched. This CDR3 is built from 16 residues. CDR3 in amino acids: CASRLTGTSTFYEQYF. The CDR3 DNA reads TGTGCCAGCAGGCTTACCGGGACTAGCACTTTCTACGAGCAGTACTTC.

The J gene is TRBJ2-1, the V gene TRBV21-1; the D call TRBD2 from the table was never checked on the DNA. TRBV21-1 constitutes a pseudogene. CDR3 length equals 17 residues. In DNA, the CDR3 is TGTGCCAGCAGCAAAGCGCGAATAGCGGGCCCTAACAATGAGCAGTTCTTC. Amino acid sequence: CASSKARIAGPNNEQFF.

This chain joins TRBV9 and TRBJ1-5; TRBD1 aligns across 11 bases. Germline V gene sequence: CDR1 SGDLS, CDR2 YYNGEE. CDR3 length: 14 residues. With V trimmed by 3 bases and J by 7 bases, 3 bases remained unmatched. The CDR3 reads CASSAGTGGQPQHF. CDR3 nucleotides: TGTGCCAGCAGCGCAGGGACAGGGGGACAGCCCCAGCATTTT. Together with reference TRBV9 and TRBJ1-5, the CDR3 gives the full variable domain: DSGVTQTPKHLITATGQRVTLRCSPRSGDLSVYWYQQSLDQGLQFLIQYYNGEERAKGNILERFSAQQFPDLHSELNLSSLELGDSALYFCASSAGTGGQPQHFGDGTRLSIL.

The J gene is TRBJ2-7, the V gene TRBV27, with 8 bases that match TRBD2. Germline V lookup: CDR1 MNHEY, CDR2 SMNVEV (reference sequence). V gave up 6 bases and J gave up 0 bases; unmatched junction bases: 7. This CDR3 contains 15 residues. CDR3 protein: CASSTNSGASYEQYF. The DNA for the CDR3 is TGTGCCAGCAGCACAAATAGCGGGGCCTCCTACGAGCAGTACTTC.

This clone was detected once. This chain joins TRBV7-8 and TRBJ2-3, with D hard to call. The CDR3 is made up of 12 amino acids. Germline CDR1 SGHVS, CDR2 FQNEAQ. V was trimmed by 5 bases and J by 2 bases, leaving 5 bases between them. The CDR3 sequence: CASSLYTDTQYF. CDR3 nucleotides: TGTGCCAGCAGCCTTTACACAGATACGCAGTATTTT.

The rearrangement joins TRBV11-1 to TRBJ2-1, with D maybe TRBD2 (6 bases). This CDR3 is 16 amino acids long. Trimming left V 5 bases short and J 2 bases short, with 16 bases between. CDR1 and CDR2 (germline): SGHAT, FQDESV (reference sequence). This CDR3 reads CASSLRRGTAYNEQFF. As DNA, the CDR3 is TGTGCCAGCAGCCTAAGACGGGGGACGGCCTACAATGAGCAGTTCTTC. The variable domain in full, completed from reference TRBV11-1 and TRBJ2-1, reads EAEVAQSPRYKITEKSQAVAFWCDPISGHATLYWYRQILGQGPELLVQFQDESVVDDSQLPKDRFSAERLKGVDSTLKIQPAELGDSAMYLCASSLRRGTAYNEQFFGPGTRLTVL.

V and J are TRBV3-1 (or the pseudogene TRBV3-2) and TRBJ2-7; no reliable D call. The V end lost 4 bases, the J end lost 0 bases, and 4 bases lay between the germline ends. CDR3 length: 12 amino acids. CDR1 is LGHDT and CDR2 is YNNKEL in the germline V gene (reference sequence). Here the CDR3 reads CASSRASYEQYF. The CDR3 nucleotides are TGTGCCAGCAGCCGGGCCTCCTACGAGCAGTACTTC.

CDR3: CASSLKGQGFLHEQYF. The CDR3 coding sequence is TGTGCCAGCAGTTTAAAGGGACAGGGGTTCCTCCACGAGCAGTACTTC. The J gene is TRBJ2-7, the V gene TRBV5-4; 10 bases are a match to TRBD1. The J segment lost 5 bases and the V segment lost 5 bases, leaving 13 bases of the junction unmatched. Germline V gives CDR1 SGHNT, CDR2 YYREEE (reference sequence). The CDR3 loop spans 16 amino acids.